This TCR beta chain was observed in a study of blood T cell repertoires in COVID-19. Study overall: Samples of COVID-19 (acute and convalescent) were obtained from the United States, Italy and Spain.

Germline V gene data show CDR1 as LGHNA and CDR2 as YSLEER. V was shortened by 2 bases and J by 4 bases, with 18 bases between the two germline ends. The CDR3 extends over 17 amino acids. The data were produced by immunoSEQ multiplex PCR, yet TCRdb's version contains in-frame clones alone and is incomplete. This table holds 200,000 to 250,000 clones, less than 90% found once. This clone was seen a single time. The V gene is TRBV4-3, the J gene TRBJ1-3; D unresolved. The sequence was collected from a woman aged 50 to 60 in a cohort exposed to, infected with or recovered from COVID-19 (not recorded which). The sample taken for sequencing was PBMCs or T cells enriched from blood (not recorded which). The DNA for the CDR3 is TGCGCCAGCAGCCAATTTACTATCGCTACTCCGGGAAACACCATATATTTT. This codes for CASSQFTIATPGNTIYF.